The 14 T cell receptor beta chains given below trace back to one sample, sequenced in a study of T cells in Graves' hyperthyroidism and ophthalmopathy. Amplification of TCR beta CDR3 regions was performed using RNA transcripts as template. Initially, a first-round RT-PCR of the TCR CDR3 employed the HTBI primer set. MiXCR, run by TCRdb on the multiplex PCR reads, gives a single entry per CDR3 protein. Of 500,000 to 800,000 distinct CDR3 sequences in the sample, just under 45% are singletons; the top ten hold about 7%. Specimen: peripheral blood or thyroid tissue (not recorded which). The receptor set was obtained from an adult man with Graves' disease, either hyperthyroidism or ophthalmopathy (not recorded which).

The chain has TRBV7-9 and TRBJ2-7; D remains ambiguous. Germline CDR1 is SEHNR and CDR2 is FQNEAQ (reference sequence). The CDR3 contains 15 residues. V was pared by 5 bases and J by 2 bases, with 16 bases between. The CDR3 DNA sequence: TGTGCCAGCAGCCTGGACGGGCAGGAGACCTACGAGCAGTACTTC. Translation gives CASSLDGQETYEQYF.

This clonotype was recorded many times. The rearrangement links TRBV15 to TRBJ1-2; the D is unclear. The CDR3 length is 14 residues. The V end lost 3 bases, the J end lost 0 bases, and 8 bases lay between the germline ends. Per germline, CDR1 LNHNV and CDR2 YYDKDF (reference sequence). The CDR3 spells CATSSFGTNYGYTF. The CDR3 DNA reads TGTGCCACCAGCAGCTTCGGGACTAACTATGGCTACACCTTC.

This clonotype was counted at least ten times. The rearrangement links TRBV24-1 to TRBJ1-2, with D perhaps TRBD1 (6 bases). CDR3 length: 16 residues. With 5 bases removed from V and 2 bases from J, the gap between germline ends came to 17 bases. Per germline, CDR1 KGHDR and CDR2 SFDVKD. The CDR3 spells CATSVRNPGQNYGYTF. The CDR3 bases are TGTGCCACCAGTGTCCGAAACCCGGGACAAAACTATGGCTACACCTTC.

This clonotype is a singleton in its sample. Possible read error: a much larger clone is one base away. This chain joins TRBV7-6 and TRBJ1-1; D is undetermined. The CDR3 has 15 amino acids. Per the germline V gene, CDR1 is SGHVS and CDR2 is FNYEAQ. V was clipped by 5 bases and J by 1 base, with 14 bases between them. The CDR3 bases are TGTGCCAGCAGCCCTTATCGGGGATGGAACACTGAAGCTTTCTTT. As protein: CASSPYRGWNTEAFF.

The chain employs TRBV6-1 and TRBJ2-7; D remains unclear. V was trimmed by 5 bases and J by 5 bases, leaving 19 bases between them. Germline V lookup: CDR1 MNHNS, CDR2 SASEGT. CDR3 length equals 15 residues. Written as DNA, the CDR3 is TGTGCCAGCAGTTCGCCGATGGCCTTGCATGACGAGCAGTACTTC. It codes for CASSSPMALHDEQYF.

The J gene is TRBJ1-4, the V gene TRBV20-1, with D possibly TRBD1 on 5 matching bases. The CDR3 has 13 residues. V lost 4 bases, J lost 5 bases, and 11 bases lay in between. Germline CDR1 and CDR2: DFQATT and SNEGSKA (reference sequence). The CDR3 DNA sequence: TGCAGTGCTACTCGGGACGGGAATGAAAAACTGTTTTTT. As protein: CSATRDGNEKLFF.

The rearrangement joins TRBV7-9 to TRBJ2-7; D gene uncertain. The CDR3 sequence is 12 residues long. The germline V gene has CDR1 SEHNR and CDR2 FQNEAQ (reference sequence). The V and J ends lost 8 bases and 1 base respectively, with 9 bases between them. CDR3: CASGSRSYEQYF. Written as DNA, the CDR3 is TGTGCCAGCGGCTCCAGGTCCTACGAGCAGTACTTC.

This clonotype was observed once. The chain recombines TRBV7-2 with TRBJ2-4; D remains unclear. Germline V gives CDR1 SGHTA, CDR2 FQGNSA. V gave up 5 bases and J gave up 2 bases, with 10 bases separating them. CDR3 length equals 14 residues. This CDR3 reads CASSLDGTKNIQYF. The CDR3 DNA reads TGTGCCAGCAGCCTGGATGGTACCAAAAACATTCAGTACTTC.

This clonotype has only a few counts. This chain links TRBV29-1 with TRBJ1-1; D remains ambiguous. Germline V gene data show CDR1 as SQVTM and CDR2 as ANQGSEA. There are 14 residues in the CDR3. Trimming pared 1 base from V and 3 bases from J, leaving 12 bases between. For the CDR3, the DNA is TGCAGCGTTGAAGGGCTCCGGCGGGACACTGAAGCTTTCTTT. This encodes CSVEGLRRDTEAFF.

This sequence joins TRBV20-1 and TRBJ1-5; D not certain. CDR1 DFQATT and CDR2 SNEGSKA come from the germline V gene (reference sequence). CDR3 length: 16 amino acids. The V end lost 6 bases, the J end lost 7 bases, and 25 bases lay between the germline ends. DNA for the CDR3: TGCAGTGCCGTTACCACGAGGACGGCCCTCGGACAGCCCCAGCATTTT. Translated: CSAVTTRTALGQPQHF.

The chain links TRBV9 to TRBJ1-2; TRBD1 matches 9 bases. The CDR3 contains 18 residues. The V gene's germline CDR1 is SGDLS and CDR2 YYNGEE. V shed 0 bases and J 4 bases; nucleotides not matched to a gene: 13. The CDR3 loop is CASSVAGSGTGTLYGYTF. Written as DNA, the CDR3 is TGTGCCAGCAGCGTAGCGGGATCCGGGACAGGGACCCTCTATGGCTACACCTTC. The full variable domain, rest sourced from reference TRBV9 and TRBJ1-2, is DSGVTQTPKHLITATGQRVTLRCSPRSGDLSVYWYQQSLDQGLQFLIQYYNGEERAKGNILERFSAQQFPDLHSELNLSSLELGDSALYFCASSVAGSGTGTLYGYTFGSGTRLTVV.

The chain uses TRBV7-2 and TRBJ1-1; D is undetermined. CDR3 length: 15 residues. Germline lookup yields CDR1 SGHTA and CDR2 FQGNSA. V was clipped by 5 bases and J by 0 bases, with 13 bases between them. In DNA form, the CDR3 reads TGTGCCAGCAGCCTAGGGCGGTCCATGAACACTGAAGCTTTCTTT. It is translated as CASSLGRSMNTEAFF. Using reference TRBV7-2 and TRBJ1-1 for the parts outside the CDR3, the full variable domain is GAGVSQSPSNKVTEKGKDVELRCDPISGHTALYWYRQSLGQGLEFLIYFQGNSAPDKSGLPSDRFSAERTGGSVSTLTIQRTQQEDSAVYLCASSLGRSMNTEAFFGQGTRLTVV.

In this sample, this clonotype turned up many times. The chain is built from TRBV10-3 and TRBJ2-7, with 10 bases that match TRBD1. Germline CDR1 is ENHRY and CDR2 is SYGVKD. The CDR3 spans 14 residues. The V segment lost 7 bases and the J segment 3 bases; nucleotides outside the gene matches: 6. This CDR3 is CAIKTGQGDYEQYF. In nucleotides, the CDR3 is TGTGCCATCAAAACCGGACAGGGGGACTACGAGCAGTACTTC.

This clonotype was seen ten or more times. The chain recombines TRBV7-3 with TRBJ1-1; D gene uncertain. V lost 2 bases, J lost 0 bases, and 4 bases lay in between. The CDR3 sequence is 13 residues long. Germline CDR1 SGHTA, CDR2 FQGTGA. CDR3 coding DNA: TGTGCCAGCAGCTTATTCGTGAACACTGAAGCTTTCTTT. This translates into CASSLFVNTEAFF.